What follows are 9 T cell receptor beta chains derived from one specimen sequenced in a study of blood T cells in healthy people across ages. Through a sample-barcoded 5' primer and a J-beta primer mix, a second PCR was run for about 6 to 11 cycles. TCRdb recomputed calls from the 5' RACE reads with MiXCR, one row per CDR3 protein. The sample lists 890,000 or so distinct CDR3 sequences, around 62% occurring once. Sequenced: blood. The receptors were gathered from a man younger than 45 in good health.

The chain uses TRBV6-6 and TRBJ2-1; possible D gene TRBD1, 6 bases. The CDR3 covers 13 residues. V was shortened by 8 bases and J by 4 bases, with 12 bases between the two germline ends. Germline CDR1 is MNHNY and CDR2 is SVGAGI (reference sequence). The CDR3 protein is CASGRQDYNEQFF. Written as DNA, the CDR3 is TGTGCCAGCGGAAGACAGGATTACAATGAGCAGTTCTTC.

The sample holds one count of this clonotype. One end of the junction fails to match germline, which may point to a read error. V usage is TRBV11-2 and J usage is TRBJ2-2; weak D call: TRBD2 (5 bases). Germline CDR1 reads SGHAT; CDR2 reads FQNNGV. The CDR3 sequence is 14 residues long. CDR3 DNA: TGTGCCAGCAGCTTATTAGAGCGAGTCGGGAAGCTGTTTTTT. It encodes CASSLLERVGKLFF.

The chain links TRBV20-1 to TRBJ2-5; 7 bases are a match to TRBD1. The CDR3 is made up of 12 amino acids. Germline V CDR1 and CDR2: DFQATT, SNEGSKA (reference sequence). The trim removed 8 bases at V and 9 bases at J, leaving 12 bases unmatched. The CDR3 spells CSPGQPRVAQYF. CDR3 bases: TGCAGTCCGGGACAGCCTCGAGTGGCCCAGTACTTC.

The V call is TRBV2, the J call TRBJ2-7; 9 nucleotides agree with TRBD1. This CDR3 comprises 13 residues. CDR1 is SNHLY and CDR2 is FYNNEI in the germline V gene. Trimming removed 11 bases from V and 5 bases from J; junction bases left unmatched: 10. In DNA, the CDR3 is TGTGCCGGTAGGGACAGGGAATCCGACGAGCAGTACTTC. Its translation: CAGRDRESDEQYF.

This chain joins TRBV24-1 and TRBJ2-5, with 8 nucleotides matching TRBD1. The J call may be mistaken, given a closer DNA end match to TRBJ2-7. The CDR3 has 16 amino acids. Germline lookup yields CDR1 KGHDR and CDR2 SFDVKD. The CDR3 region has the DNA TGTGCCACCAGTGATGCCTCCGGGACAGGCTACCACGAGCAGTACTTC. This encodes CATSDASGTGYHEQYF.

This clonotype was observed a few times. The rearrangement uses TRBV29-1 and TRBJ2-7; 8 nucleotides agree with TRBD2. The J call is doubtful: the DNA matches TRBJ2-5 better. The germline V gene encodes CDR1 SQVTM and CDR2 ANQGSEA. The CDR3 covers 13 residues. This CDR3 reads CSVEPGGEETQYF. DNA of the CDR3: TGCAGCGTTGAACCGGGGGGGGAAGAGACCCAGTACTTC.

The chain recombines TRBV9 with TRBJ1-1; 7 bases line up with TRBD1. V was pared by 3 bases and J by 11 bases, with 4 bases of the junction left unmatched. This CDR3 is built from 11 residues. Germline loops: CDR1 SGDLS, CDR2 YYNGEE. The CDR3 spells CASSGTGDAFF. CDR3 sequence (DNA): TGTGCCAGCAGCGGAACAGGGGACGCTTTCTTT.

This clonotype was counted once. This sequence joins TRBV15 and TRBJ2-1; no clear D. The DNA end is a closer match to TRBJ2-7, so the J assignment may be wrong. The CDR3 has 13 residues. CDR1 is LNHNV and CDR2 is YYDKDF in the germline V gene (reference sequence). The CDR3 sequence is CATSRDLDNEQYF. The CDR3 bases are TGTGCCACCAGCAGAGACCTTGACAATGAGCAGTACTTC.

V gene TRBV9 combines with J gene TRBJ2-3; unclear D gene. V lost 0 bases and J lost 4, with 27 bases in between. This CDR3 spans 20 amino acids. Germline V gene sequence: CDR1 SGDLS, CDR2 YYNGEE. For the CDR3, the DNA is TGTGCCAGCAGCGTAGATCCCCCCCGCCGGGCCCCCCTGGAGTCAGATACGCAGTATTTT. Its protein product is CASSVDPPRRAPLESDTQYF.